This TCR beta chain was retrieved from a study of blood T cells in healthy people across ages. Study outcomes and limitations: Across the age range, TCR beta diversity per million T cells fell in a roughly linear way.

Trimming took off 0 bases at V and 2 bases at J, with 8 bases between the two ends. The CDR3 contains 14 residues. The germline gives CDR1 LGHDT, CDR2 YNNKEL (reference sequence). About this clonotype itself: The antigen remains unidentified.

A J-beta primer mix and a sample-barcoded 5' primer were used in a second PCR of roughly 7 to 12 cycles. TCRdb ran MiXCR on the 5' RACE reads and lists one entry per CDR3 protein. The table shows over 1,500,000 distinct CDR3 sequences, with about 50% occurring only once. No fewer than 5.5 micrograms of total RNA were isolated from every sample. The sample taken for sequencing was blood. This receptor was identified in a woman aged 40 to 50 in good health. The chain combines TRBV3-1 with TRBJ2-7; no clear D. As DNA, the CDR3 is TGTGCCAGCAGCCAAGACGGCAGCGCCTACGAGCAGTACTTC. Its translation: CASSQDGSAYEQYF.